This T cell receptor beta chain was observed in a study of blood T cell repertoires in COVID-19. Produced via immunoSEQ multiplex PCR; TCRdb's table is partial and in-frame only. Of approximately 44,000 clones listed, 60% to 80% are singletons. The CDR3 extends over 14 amino acids. Losses at the gene ends were 4 bases for V and 14 bases for J; bases not matched to a gene: 15. CDR1 is SQVTM and CDR2 is ANQGSEA in the germline V gene. This clone appeared a single time. This receptor was identified in a woman aged 80 or older with acute or convalescent COVID-19. The gene calls are TRBV29-1 and TRBJ2-1, with 9 bases matching TRBD2. Sequenced input: peripheral blood. The chain's CDR3 is CSVGESGTSKKEFF. In DNA, the CDR3 is TGCAGCGTTGGGGAGTCCGGGACTAGCAAGAAGGAGTTCTTC.